Here is one T cell receptor beta chain with its context. This clone was seen just once. No antigen is known for it. No qualities accompany the bases; no much larger clone lies one base away. The sample belongs to a study (dated by TCRdb to between 2021 and 2022). Here is what the overall study found, with its caveats: Further investigation, including longitudinal sampling and assessment of a control group, is stated by the authors to be required.

Survey-level sequencing on the immunoSEQ platform was used to profile the TCR beta chain repertoires. In the original analysis: Repertoire diversity was quantified by the inverse Simpson index, and CDR3 amino acid length spectratypes and V-J pairing frequencies were compared. To annotate clonotypes specific to SARS-CoV-2, CMV, influenza A and EBV, TCR beta CDR3 sequences were compared against VDJdb. What TCRdb holds here is the immuneACCESS table cut down to in-frame rearrangements. Part of the clones is not present; checked against another copy, under half of the missing clones reflect an unresolved V gene, and the others are unexplained. The V and J calls and clone size are taken from that table; D and trimming were inferred from the DNA. The sample table records around 50,000 clones; 90% to 95% of these occur just once. About 10% of the sample goes to the ten largest clones. Measured from the cysteine to the phenylalanine, the CDR3 is 14 residues long. CDR3 DNA is the only sequence kept; it has 42 bases, read in frame from the first base. CDR1 and CDR2 (SQVTM, ANQGSEA) derive from the germline V gene. A distance of 14 bases separates the germline ends of V and J, which lose 5 bases and 1 base respectively.

For TCR beta sequencing, genomic DNA was taken from unsorted PBMCs, and those PBMCs had been isolated from peripheral blood. The clonotype was recovered from a man aged 35 to 55 with rheumatoid arthritis. The rearrangement combines TRBV29-1 with TRBJ1-1; too little of a D gene remains to name it. Source material: PBMCs. The DNA reads as follows: TGCAGCGTTAAGAGCGCCGCCTCGAACACTGAAGCTTTCTTT. It codes for CSVKSAASNTEAFF.